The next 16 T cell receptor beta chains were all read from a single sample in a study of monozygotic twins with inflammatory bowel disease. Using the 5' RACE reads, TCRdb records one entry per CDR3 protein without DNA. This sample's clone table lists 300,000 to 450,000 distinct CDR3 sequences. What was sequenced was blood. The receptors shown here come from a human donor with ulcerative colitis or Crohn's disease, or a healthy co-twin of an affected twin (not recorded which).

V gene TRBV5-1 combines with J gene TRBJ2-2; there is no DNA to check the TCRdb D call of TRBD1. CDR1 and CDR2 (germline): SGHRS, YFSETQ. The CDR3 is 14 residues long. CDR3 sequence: CASSFGGGTGELFF.

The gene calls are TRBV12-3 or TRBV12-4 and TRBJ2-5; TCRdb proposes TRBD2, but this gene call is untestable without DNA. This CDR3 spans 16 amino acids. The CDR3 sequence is CASSFPTSGEIETQYF.

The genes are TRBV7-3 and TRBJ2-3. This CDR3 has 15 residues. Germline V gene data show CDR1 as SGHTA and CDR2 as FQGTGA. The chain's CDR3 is CASSQLGWQTDTQYF.

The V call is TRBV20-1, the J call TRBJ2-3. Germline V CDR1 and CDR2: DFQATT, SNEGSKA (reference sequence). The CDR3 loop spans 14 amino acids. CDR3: CSAGAGASTDTQYF.

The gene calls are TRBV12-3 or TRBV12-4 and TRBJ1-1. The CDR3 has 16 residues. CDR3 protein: CASSFRFQGRRAEAFF.

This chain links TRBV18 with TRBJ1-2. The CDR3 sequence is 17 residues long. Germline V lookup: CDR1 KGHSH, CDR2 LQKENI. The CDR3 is CASSPREGTASGYGYTF.

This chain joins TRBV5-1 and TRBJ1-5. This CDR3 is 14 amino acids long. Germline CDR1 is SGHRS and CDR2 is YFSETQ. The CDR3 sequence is CASSLDSMDQPQHF.

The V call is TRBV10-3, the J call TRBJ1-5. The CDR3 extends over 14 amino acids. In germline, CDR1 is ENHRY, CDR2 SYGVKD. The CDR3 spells CAISERAANQPQHF.

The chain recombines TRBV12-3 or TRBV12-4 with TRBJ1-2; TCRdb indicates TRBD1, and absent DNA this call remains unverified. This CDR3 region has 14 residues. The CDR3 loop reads CASSTGSPNYGYTF.

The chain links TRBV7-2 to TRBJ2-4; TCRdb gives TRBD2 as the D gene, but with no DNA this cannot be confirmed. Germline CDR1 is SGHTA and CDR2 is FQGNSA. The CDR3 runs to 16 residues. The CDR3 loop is CASSLGRGLVLGIQYF.

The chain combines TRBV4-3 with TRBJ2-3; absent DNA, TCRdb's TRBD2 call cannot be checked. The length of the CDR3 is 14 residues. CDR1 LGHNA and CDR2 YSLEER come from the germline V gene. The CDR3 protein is CASSQGLYTDTQYF.

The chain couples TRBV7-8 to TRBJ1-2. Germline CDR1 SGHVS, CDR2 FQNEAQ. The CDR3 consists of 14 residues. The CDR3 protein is CASSPDGGIYGYTF.

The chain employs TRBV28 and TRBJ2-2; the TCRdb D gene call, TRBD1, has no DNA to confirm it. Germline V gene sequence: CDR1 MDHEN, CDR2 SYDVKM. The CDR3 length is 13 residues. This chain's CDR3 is CASSSTGSGELFF.

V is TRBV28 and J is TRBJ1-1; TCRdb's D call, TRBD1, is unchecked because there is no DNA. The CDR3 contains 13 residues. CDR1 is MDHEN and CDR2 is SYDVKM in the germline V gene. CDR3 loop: CASPGGKSTEAFF.

The CDR3: CASSKTDTGELFF. The rearrangement joins TRBV5-1 to TRBJ2-2; as DNA is missing, the TRBD1 call by TCRdb cannot be tested. Germline V gene data show CDR1 as SGHRS and CDR2 as YFSETQ. The CDR3 totals 13 residues.

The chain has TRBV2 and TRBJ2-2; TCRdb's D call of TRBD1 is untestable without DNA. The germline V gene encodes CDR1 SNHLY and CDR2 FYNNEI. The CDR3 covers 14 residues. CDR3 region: CASSGEPGRWELFF. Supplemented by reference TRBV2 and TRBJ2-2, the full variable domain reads EPEVTQTPSHQVTQMGQEVILRCVPISNHLYFYWYRQILGQKVEFLVSFYNNEISEKSEIFDDQFSVERPDGSNFTLKIRSTKLEDSAMYFCASSGEPGRWELFFGEGSRLTVL.